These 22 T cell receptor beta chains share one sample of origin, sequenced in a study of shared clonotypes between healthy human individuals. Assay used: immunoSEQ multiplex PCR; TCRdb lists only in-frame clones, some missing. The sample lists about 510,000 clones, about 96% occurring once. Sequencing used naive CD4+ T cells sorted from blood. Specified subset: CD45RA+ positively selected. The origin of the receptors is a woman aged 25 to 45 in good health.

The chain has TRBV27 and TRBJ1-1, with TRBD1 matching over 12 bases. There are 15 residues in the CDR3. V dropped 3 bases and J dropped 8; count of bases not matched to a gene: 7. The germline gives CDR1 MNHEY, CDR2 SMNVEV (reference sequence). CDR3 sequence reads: CASSFSGQGAPEAFF. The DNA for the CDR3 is TGTGCCAGCAGTTTTTCGGGACAGGGGGCGCCGGAAGCTTTCTTT.

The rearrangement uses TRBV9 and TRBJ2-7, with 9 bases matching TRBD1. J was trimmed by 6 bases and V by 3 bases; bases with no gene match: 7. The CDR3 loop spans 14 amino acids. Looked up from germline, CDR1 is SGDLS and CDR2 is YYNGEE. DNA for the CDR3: TGTGCCAGCAGCGCGGACAGGGGTAAGGGCGAGCAGTACTTC. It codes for CASSADRGKGEQYF.

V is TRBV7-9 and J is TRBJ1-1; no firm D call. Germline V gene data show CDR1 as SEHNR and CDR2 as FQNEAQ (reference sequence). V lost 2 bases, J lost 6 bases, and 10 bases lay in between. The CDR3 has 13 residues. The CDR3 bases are TGTGCCAGCAGCTTAAGGGCGTTGTCTGAAGCTTTCTTT. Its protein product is CASSLRALSEAFF.

The CDR3 reads CASSVARAGANEKLFF. DNA of the CDR3: TGTGCCAGCAGCGTAGCTCGGGCAGGGGCTAATGAAAAACTGTTTTTT. The V gene is TRBV9, the J gene TRBJ1-4; tentatively, D is TRBD1 (6 bases). Germline values: CDR1 SGDLS, CDR2 YYNGEE. The CDR3 covers 16 residues. Trimming removed 0 bases at V and 3 bases at J, with 12 bases between.

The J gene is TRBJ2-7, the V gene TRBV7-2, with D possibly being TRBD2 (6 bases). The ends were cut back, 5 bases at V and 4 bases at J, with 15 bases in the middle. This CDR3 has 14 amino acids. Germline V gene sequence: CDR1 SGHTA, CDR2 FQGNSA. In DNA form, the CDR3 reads TGTGCCAGCAGCCGGTTTGGGACTCTTTACGAGCAGTACTTC. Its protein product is CASSRFGTLYEQYF.

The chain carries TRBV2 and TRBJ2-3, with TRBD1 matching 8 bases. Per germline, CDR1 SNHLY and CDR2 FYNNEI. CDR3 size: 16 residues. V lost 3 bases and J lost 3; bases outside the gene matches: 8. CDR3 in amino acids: CASSDLYDRGTDTQYF. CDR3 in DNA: TGTGCCAGCAGTGATCTCTATGACAGGGGAACAGATACGCAGTATTTT.

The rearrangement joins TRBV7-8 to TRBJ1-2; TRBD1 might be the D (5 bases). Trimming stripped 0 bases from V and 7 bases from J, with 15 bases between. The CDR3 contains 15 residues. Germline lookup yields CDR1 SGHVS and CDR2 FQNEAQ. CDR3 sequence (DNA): TGTGCCAGCAGCTTAGCGCACGGGGGGAAAGGTGGCTACACCTTC. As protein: CASSLAHGGKGGYTF.

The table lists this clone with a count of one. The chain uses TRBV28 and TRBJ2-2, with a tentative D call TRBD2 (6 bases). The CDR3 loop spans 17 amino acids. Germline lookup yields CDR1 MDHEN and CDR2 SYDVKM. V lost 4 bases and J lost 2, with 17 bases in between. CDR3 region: CASSSTPQAGNTGELFF. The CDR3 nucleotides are TGTGCCAGCAGTTCCACGCCCCAAGCGGGTAACACCGGGGAGCTGTTTTTT.

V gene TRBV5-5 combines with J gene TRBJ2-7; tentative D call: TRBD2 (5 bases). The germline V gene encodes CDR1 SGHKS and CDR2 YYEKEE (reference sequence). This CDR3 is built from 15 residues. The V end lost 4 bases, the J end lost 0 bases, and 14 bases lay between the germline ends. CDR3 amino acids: CASSTTSPSSYEQYF. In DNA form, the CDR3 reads TGTGCCAGCAGCACCACTAGTCCGAGCTCCTACGAGCAGTACTTC. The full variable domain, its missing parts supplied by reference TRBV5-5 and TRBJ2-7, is DAGVTQSPTHLIKTRGQQVTLRCSPISGHKSVSWYQQVLGQGPQFIFQYYEKEERGRGNFPDRFSARQFPNYSSELNVNALLLGDSALYLCASSTTSPSSYEQYFGPGTRLTVT.

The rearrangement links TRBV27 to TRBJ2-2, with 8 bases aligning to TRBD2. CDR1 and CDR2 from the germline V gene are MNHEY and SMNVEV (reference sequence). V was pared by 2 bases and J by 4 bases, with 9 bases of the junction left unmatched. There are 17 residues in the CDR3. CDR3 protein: CASSLKSSGGPTGELFF. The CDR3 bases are TGTGCCAGCAGTTTAAAAAGTTCGGGAGGGCCCACCGGGGAGCTGTTTTTT.

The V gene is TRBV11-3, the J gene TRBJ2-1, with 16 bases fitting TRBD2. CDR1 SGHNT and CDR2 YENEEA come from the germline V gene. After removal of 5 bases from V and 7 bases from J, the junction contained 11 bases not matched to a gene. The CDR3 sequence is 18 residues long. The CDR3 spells CASSQGLAGGPRGNEQFF. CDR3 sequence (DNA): TGTGCCAGCAGCCAGGGACTAGCGGGAGGGCCGCGGGGTAATGAGCAGTTCTTC.

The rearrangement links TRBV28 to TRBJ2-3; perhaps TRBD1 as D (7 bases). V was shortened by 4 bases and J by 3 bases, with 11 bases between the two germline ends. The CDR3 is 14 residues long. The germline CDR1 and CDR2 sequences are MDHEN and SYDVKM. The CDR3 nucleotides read TGTGCCAGCAGTTCCAGGGGGGAGACAGATACGCAGTATTTT. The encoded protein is CASSSRGETDTQYF.

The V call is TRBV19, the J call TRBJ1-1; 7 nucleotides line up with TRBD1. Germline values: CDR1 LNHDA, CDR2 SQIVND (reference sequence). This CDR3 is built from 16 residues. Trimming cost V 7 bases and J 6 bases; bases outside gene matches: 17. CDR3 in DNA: TGTGCCAGTACGCAGAGACAGGGTGGGAGTGGGTCTGAAGCTTTCTTT. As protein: CASTQRQGGSGSEAFF.

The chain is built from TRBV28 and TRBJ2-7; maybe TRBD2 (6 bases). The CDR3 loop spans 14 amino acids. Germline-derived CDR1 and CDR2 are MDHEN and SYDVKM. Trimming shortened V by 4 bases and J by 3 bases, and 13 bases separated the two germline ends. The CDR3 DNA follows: TGTGCCAGCAGTTCCGGGGACTCTCTCTACGAGCAGTACTTC. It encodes CASSSGDSLYEQYF.

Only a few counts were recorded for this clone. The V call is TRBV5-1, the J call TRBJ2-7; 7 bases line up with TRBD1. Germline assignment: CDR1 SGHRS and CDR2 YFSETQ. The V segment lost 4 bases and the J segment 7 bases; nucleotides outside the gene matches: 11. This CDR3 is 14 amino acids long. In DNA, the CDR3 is TGCGCCAGCAGCACCCCGACAGGGACGGGAGAGCAGTACTTC. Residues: CASSTPTGTGEQYF.

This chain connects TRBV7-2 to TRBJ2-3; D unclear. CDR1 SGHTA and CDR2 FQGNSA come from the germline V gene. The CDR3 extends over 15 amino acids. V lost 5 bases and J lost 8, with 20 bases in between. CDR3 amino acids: CASSPLGPSRATQYF. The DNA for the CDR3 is TGTGCCAGCAGCCCTTTGGGCCCGAGTCGCGCTACGCAGTATTTT. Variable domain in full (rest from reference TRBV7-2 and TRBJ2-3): GAGVSQSPSNKVTEKGKDVELRCDPISGHTALYWYRQSLGQGLEFLIYFQGNSAPDKSGLPSDRFSAERTGGSVSTLTIQRTQQEDSAVYLCASSPLGPSRATQYFGPGTRLTVL.

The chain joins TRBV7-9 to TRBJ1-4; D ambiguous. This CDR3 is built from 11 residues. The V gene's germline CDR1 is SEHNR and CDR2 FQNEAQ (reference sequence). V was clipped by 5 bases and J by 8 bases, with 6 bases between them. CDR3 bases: TGTGCCAGCAGCGTCGGGGAAAAACTGTTTTTT. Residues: CASSVGEKLFF.

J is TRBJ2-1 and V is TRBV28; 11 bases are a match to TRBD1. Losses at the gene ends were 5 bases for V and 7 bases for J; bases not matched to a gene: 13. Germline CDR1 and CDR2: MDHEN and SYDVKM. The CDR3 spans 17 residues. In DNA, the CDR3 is TGTGCCAGCAGTATAACCGGGACAGGGGGTTTTTGGAATGAGCAGTTCTTC. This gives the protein CASSITGTGGFWNEQFF.

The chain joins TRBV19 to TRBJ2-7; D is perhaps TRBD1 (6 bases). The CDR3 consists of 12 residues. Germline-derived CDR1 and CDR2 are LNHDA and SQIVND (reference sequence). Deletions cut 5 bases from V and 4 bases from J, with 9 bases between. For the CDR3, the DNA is TGTGCCAGTAGTGCCCAGGGGTACGAGCAGTACTTC. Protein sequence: CASSAQGYEQYF.

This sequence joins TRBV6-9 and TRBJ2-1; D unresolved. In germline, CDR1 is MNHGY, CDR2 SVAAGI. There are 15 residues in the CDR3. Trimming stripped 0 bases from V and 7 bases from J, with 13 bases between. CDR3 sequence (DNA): TGTGCCAGCAGTTATTCCCAGATCGTTAGGAATGAGCAGTTCTTC. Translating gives CASSYSQIVRNEQFF.

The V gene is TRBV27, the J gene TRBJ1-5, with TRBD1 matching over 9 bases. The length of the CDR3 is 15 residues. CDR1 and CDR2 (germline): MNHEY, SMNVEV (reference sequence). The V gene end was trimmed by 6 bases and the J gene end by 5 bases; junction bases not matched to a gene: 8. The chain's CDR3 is CASSQQGARHQPQHF. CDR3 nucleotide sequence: TGTGCCAGCAGCCAACAGGGGGCTAGGCATCAGCCCCAGCATTTT.

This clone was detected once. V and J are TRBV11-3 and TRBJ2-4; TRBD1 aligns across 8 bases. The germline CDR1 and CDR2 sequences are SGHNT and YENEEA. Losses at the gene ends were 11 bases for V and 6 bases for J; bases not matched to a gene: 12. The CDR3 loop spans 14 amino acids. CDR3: CAGNPGDRLNIQYF. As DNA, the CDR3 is TGTGCCGGGAATCCAGGGGACAGGCTAAACATTCAGTACTTC.